Below are 12 T cell receptor beta chains sequenced from a single sample in a study of PD-L1 blockade in urothelial cancer. Method: immunoSEQ multiplex PCR; TCRdb's copy keeps in-frame clones and lacks some. The profile shows around 100,000 clones, 70% to 85% of them singletons. The source material was PBMCs, sampled around atezolizumab (anti-PD-L1) treatment. Every receptor here comes from a man aged 50 to 59 with urothelial cancer.

The CDR3 loop reads CAWSINSGEKLFF. The CDR3 coding sequence is TGTGCCTGGAGTATAAATTCCGGTGAAAAACTGTTTTTT. The chain couples TRBV30 to TRBJ1-4; D unresolved. Trimming removed 2 bases at V and 7 bases at J, with 11 bases between. The CDR3 has 13 residues. Germline CDR1 is GTSNPN and CDR2 is SVGIG (reference sequence).

The V and J genes are TRBV7-2 and TRBJ2-1; D is unresolved. The CDR3 loop spans 13 amino acids. Per the germline V gene, CDR1 is SGHTA and CDR2 is FQGNSA. The V and J ends lost 7 bases and 8 bases respectively, with 15 bases between them. Here the CDR3 reads CASTRSEKDEQFF. The CDR3 coding sequence is TGTGCCAGCACCCGATCTGAGAAAGATGAGCAGTTCTTC.

This clone was seen a single time. This chain links TRBV28 with TRBJ1-5; tentative D call: TRBD1 (6 bases). The CDR3 spans 15 residues. The germline V and J ends were trimmed by 4 bases and 3 bases, with 13 bases remaining between them. CDR1 and CDR2 (germline): MDHEN, SYDVKM. The CDR3 DNA follows: TGTGCCAGCAGTTACCACCGGGACACCAATCAGCCCCAGCATTTT. Its protein product is CASSYHRDTNQPQHF. Full variable domain (remainder filled in from reference TRBV28 and TRBJ1-5): DVKVTQSSRYLVKRTGEKVFLECVQDMDHENMFWYRQDPGLGLRLIYFSYDVKMKEKGDIPEGYSVSREKKERFSLILESASTNQTSMYLCASSYHRDTNQPQHFGDGTRLSIL.

The chain links TRBV5-1 to TRBJ2-3; tentative D call: TRBD2 (5 bases). Germline assignment: CDR1 SGHRS and CDR2 YFSETQ. CDR3 length: 13 residues. Trimming took off 0 bases at V and 6 bases at J, with 8 bases between the two ends. The chain's CDR3 is CASSLVDLDTQYF. The CDR3 nucleotides are TGCGCCAGCAGCTTGGTGGACTTGGATACGCAGTATTTT.

The gene calls are TRBV9 and TRBJ2-1, with TRBD2 matching over 11 bases. The J segment lost 8 bases and the V segment lost 0 bases, leaving 4 bases of the junction unmatched. CDR1 SGDLS and CDR2 YYNGEE come from the germline V gene. The CDR3 is 15 residues long. CDR3 sequence (DNA): TGTGCCAGCAGCGTAGGGACTAGCGGGTTTGATGAGCAGTTCTTC. Translation gives CASSVGTSGFDEQFF.

This chain connects TRBV28 to TRBJ2-1, with D possibly matching TRBD1 (6 bases). Per germline, CDR1 MDHEN and CDR2 SYDVKM. This CDR3 comprises 12 residues. V lost 1 base to trimming and J lost 12 bases, with 10 bases between them. CDR3 loop: CASSLSLRGQFF. The CDR3 DNA follows: TGTGCCAGCAGTTTATCCCTCAGGGGGCAGTTCTTC.

CDR3 DNA sequence: TGTGCCTGGAGTGGCCTAGGGGGAGGGCGAGGAGGCACAGATACGCAGTATTTT. Its protein product is CAWSGLGGGRGGTDTQYF. The chain couples TRBV30 to TRBJ2-3; TRBD2 might be the D (7 bases). Germline loops: CDR1 GTSNPN, CDR2 SVGIG (reference sequence). This CDR3 has 18 amino acids. The V end lost 1 base, the J end lost 1 base, and 21 bases lay between the germline ends.

The V and J genes are TRBV11-2 and TRBJ2-7, with D possibly matching TRBD1 (6 bases). This CDR3 has 13 residues. Germline V gene lookup returns CDR1 SGHAT and CDR2 FQNNGV. The CDR3 DNA sequence: TGTGCGACGGGCAGGGGTCCTCCCTACGAGCAGTACTTC. Translating gives CATGRGPPYEQYF.

The chain is built from TRBV10-3 and TRBJ1-4, with TRBD1 as a possible D gene (6 bases). Germline V CDR1 and CDR2: ENHRY, SYGVKD. V was pared by 1 base and J by 11 bases, with 8 bases between. This CDR3 contains 12 residues. The CDR3 loop reads CAISEWQGKLFF. CDR3 in DNA: TGTGCCATCAGTGAGTGGCAGGGGAAACTGTTTTTT.

The V gene is TRBV28, the J gene TRBJ1-2; 11 bases are a match to TRBD1. This CDR3 has 14 amino acids. Germline V gene sequence: CDR1 MDHEN, CDR2 SYDVKM. V dropped 6 bases and J dropped 4; count of bases not matched to a gene: 4. Written as DNA, the CDR3 is TGTGCCAGCAGGGGCGGGACAGGGGGCTATGGCTACACCTTC. Its protein product is CASRGGTGGYGYTF.

V gene TRBV6-1 combines with J gene TRBJ2-5; TRBD2 is a possible D gene (6 bases). CDR3 length: 13 residues. The V gene's germline CDR1 is MNHNS and CDR2 SASEGT. Trimming took off 7 bases at V and 2 bases at J, with 11 bases between the two ends. The CDR3 spells CASIAEIQETQYF. The CDR3 nucleotides read TGTGCCAGCATAGCGGAGATTCAAGAGACCCAGTACTTC.

The J gene is TRBJ2-1, the V gene TRBV5-4; 8 bases map to TRBD1. CDR3 length: 15 amino acids. Germline values: CDR1 SGHNT, CDR2 YYREEE (reference sequence). Trimming at V came to 5 bases and at J to 4 bases, leaving 8 bases not matched to a gene. DNA for the CDR3: TGTGCCAGCAGTAAGGACAGGGCCCCGTACAATGAGCAGTTCTTC. Protein sequence: CASSKDRAPYNEQFF.